Described below is a single TCR beta chain sequence and its context. Sequenced by immunoSEQ multiplex PCR; TCRdb stores in-frame clones only, minus some. The table includes approximately 46,000 clones, roughly 84% detected once. This sample was included in a study of blood T cell repertoires in COVID-19. Sequencing was performed on peripheral blood. The receptor comes from a woman in her 70s with acute or convalescent COVID-19.

Here the CDR3 DNA reads TGCGCCAGCAGCTTGGGGCCAGGCGAGACCCAGTACTTC. Translated, it gives CASSLGPGETQYF. V usage is TRBV5-1 and J usage is TRBJ2-5; the D is unclear. The germline V gene has CDR1 SGHRS and CDR2 YFSETQ. The CDR3 extends over 13 amino acids. Trimming stripped 0 bases from V and 5 bases from J, with 8 bases between.